These T cell receptor beta chains were read from a single sample in a study of spatial heterogeneity in lung cancer. TCRdb analysed the 5' RACE reads with MiXCR anew, one entry per CDR3 protein. The data hold 3,000 to 4,000 distinct CDR3 sequences, with 7% to 10% observed a single time. The material sequenced was lung tumor tissue, taken at surgery. The receptors shown here come from a male donor with early-stage non-small cell lung cancer. CDR3s leave out the opening cysteine and the closing phenylalanine or tryptophan.

V: TRBV7-2; length: 12; J: TRBJ2-3; CDR3: ASSSLAGVGTQY
V: TRBV11-2; length: 14; J: TRBJ2-1; CDR3: ASTPRSGKSNNEQF
V: TRBV28; length: 11; J: TRBJ2-7; CDR3: ASSWDGAYEQY
V: TRBV15; length: 14; J: TRBJ1-4; CDR3: ATSRGPDRSREKLF
V: TRBV6-1; length: 11; J: TRBJ1-2; CDR3: ASKEGFNYGYT
V: TRBV29-1; length: 12; J: TRBJ1-1; CDR3: SVDTGGRTTEAF
V: TRBV24-1; length: 10; J: TRBJ2-5; CDR3: ATSDLIETQY
V: TRBV5-1; length: 13; J: TRBJ1-2; CDR3: ASSHSRDRGRGYT
V: TRBV29-1; length: 13; J: TRBJ2-1; CDR3: SVEGSASSYNEQF
V: TRBV28; length: 12; J: TRBJ1-5; CDR3: ASSLIQPDQPQH
V: TRBV29-1; length: 12; J: TRBJ2-6; CDR3: SVLGGLGANVLT
V: TRBV27; length: 11; J: TRBJ2-1; CDR3: ASRLANYNEQF
V: TRBV30; length: 12; J: TRBJ2-2; CDR3: AVGREMNTGELF
V: TRBV12-2; length: 17; J: TRBJ2-7; CDR3: ASRLAQKGLAFDTYEQY
V: TRBV30; length: 11; J: TRBJ1-2; CDR3: AWRAANFEGYT
V: TRBV6-5; length: 14; J: TRBJ2-3; CDR3: ASSYGGLSEADTQY
V: TRBV11-2; length: 13; J: TRBJ1-1; CDR3: ASSPGVQPGTEAF
V: TRBV28; length: 17; J: TRBJ2-1; CDR3: ASSFLLTSGVASYNEQF
V: TRBV28; length: 10; J: TRBJ2-7; CDR3: ASSSAWDEQY
V: TRBV6-2/TRBV6-3; length: 13; J: TRBJ2-7; CDR3: ASSYRDGSSYEQY
V: TRBV18; length: 12; J: TRBJ1-1; CDR3: ASSPHPGQTEAF
V: TRBV7-6; length: 14; J: TRBJ2-2; CDR3: ASSFDLAGTTGELF